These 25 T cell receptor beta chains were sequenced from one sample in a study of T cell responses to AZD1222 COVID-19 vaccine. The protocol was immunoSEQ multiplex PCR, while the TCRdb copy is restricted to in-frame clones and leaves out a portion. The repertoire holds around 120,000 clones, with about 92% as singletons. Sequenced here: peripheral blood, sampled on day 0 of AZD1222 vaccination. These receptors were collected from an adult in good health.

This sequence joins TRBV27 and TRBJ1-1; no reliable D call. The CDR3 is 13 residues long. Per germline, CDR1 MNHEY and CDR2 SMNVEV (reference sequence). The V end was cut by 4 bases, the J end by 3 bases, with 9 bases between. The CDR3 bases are TGTGCCAGCAGTTCCGGGGAGGACACTGAAGCTTTCTTT. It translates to CASSSGEDTEAFF.

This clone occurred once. DNA for the CDR3: TGTGCCAGCACTCCATCAGTGGGGCTTAGGGAAAAACTGTTTTTT. It is translated as CASTPSVGLREKLFF. The chain couples TRBV6-6 to TRBJ1-4, with a possible D match to TRBD1 (5 bases). The ends were cut back, 7 bases at V and 8 bases at J, with 20 bases in the middle. The CDR3 loop spans 15 amino acids. Germline V CDR1 and CDR2: MNHNY, SVGAGI (reference sequence).

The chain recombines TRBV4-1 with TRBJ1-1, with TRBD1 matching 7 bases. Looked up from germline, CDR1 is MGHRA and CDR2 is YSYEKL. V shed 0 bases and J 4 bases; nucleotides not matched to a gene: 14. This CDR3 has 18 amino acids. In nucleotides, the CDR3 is TGCGCCAGCAGCCAAGAAGCGTCAGGGGGAGTAGGGGGCACTGAAGCTTTCTTT. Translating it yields CASSQEASGGVGGTEAFF.

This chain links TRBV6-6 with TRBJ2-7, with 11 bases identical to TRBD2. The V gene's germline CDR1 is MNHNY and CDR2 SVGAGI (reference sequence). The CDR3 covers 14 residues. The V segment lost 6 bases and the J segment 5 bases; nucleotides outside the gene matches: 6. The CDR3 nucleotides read TGTGCCAGCAGCGTAGCGGGGGGGACCGACGAGCAGTACTTC. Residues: CASSVAGGTDEQYF.

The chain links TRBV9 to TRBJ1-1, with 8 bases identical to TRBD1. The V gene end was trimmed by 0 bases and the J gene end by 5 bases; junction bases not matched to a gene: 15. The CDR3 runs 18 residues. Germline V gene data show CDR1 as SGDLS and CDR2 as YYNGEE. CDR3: CASSVDPGYQGARTEAFF. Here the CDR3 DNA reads TGTGCCAGCAGCGTAGACCCCGGCTACCAGGGGGCGCGTACTGAAGCTTTCTTT. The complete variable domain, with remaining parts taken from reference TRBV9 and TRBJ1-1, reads DSGVTQTPKHLITATGQRVTLRCSPRSGDLSVYWYQQSLDQGLQFLIQYYNGEERAKGNILERFSAQQFPDLHSELNLSSLELGDSALYFCASSVDPGYQGARTEAFFGQGTRLTVV.

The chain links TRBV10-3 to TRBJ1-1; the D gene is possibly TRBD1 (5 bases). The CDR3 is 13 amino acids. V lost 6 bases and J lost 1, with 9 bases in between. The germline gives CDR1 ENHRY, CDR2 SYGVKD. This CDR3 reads CAIRETGNTEAFF. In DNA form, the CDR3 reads TGTGCCATCAGGGAAACAGGGAACACTGAAGCTTTCTTT.

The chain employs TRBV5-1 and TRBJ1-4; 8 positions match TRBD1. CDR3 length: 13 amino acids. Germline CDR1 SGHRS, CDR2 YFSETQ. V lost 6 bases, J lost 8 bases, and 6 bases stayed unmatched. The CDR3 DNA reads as TGCGCCAGCACGGGACAGGACAAGGAAAAACTGTTTTTT. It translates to CASTGQDKEKLFF.

In DNA, the CDR3 is TGTGCCAGCAGCGCTTCTAGGAGGAGGGATCAGCCCCAGCATTTT. This sequence encodes CASSASRRRDQPQHF. The chain combines TRBV7-2 with TRBJ1-5; no firm D call. Germline V CDR1 and CDR2: SGHTA, FQGNSA. V was trimmed by 5 bases and J by 5 bases, leaving 16 bases between them. The CDR3 spans 15 residues.

The CDR3 reads CASSQLEEKLFF. In nucleotides, the CDR3 is TGTGCCAGCAGCCAGCTAGAGGAAAAACTGTTTTTT. V is TRBV5-6 and J is TRBJ1-4; no clear D gene. There are 12 residues in the CDR3. V gave up 4 bases and J gave up 8 bases, with 9 bases separating them. CDR1 is SGHDT and CDR2 is YYEEEE in the germline V gene.

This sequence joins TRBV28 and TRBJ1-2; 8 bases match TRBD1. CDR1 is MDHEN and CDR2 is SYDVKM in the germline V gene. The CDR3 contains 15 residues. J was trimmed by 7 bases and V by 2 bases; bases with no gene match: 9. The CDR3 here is CASSLARTGYGGYTF. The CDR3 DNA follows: TGTGCCAGCAGTTTAGCCCGGACAGGGTATGGTGGCTACACCTTC.

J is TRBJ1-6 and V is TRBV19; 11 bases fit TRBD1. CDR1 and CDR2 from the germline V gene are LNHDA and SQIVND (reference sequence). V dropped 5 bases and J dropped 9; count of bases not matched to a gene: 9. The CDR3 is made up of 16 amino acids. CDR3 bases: TGTGCCAGTAGTCCCAACGGACAGGGGGCGTTTTCACCCCTCCACTTT. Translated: CASSPNGQGAFSPLHF. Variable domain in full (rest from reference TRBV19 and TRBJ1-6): DGGITQSPKYLFRKEGQNVTLSCEQNLNHDAMYWYRQDPGQGLRLIYYSQIVNDFQKGDIAEGYSVSREKKESFPLTVTSAQKNPTAFYLCASSPNGQGAFSPLHFGNGTRLTVT.

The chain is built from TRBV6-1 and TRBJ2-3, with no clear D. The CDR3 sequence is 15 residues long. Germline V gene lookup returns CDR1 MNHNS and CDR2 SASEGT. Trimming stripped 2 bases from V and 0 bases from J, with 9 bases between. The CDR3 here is CASSETDGSTDTQYF. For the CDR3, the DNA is TGTGCCAGCAGTGAAACGGACGGAAGCACAGATACGCAGTATTTT.

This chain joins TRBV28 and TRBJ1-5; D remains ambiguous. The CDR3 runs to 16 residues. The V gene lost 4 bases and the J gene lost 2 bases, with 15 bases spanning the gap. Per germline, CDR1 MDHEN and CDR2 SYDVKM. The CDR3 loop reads CASSSSFGGRNQPQHF. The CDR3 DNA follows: TGTGCCAGCAGTTCCTCCTTCGGAGGGCGCAATCAGCCCCAGCATTTT.

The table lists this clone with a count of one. CDR3 nucleotides: TGTGCCGTACAGGGGGCTTGGAGTAACAATGAGCAGTTCTTC. Protein sequence: CAVQGAWSNNEQFF. This chain uses TRBV15 with TRBJ2-1; TRBD1 aligns across 9 bases. Per the germline V gene, CDR1 is LNHNV and CDR2 is YYDKDF (reference sequence). V shed 11 bases, J shed 5 bases, and the junction held 10 bases outside the gene matches. The CDR3 is 14 residues long.

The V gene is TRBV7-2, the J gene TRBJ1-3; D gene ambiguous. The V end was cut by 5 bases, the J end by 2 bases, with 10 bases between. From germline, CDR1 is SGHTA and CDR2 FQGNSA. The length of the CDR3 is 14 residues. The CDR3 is CASSPPGTGNTIYF. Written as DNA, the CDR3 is TGTGCCAGCAGCCCCCCGGGGACTGGAAACACCATATATTTT. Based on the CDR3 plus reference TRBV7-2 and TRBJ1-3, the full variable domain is GAGVSQSPSNKVTEKGKDVELRCDPISGHTALYWYRQSLGQGLEFLIYFQGNSAPDKSGLPSDRFSAERTGGSVSTLTIQRTQQEDSAVYLCASSPPGTGNTIYFGEGSWLTVV.

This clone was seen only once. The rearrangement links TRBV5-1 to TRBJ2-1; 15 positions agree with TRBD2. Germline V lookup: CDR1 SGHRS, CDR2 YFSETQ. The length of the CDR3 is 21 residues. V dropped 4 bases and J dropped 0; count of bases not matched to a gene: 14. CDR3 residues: CASSHPKIGTSGGSSYNEQFF. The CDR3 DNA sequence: TGCGCCAGCAGCCACCCCAAAATCGGGACTAGCGGGGGGTCCTCCTACAATGAGCAGTTCTTC.

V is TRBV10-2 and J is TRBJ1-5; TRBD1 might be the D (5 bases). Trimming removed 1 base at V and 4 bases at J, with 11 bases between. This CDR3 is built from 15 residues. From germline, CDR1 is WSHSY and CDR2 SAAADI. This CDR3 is CASSEWSGNNQPQHF. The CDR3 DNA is TGCGCCAGCAGTGAGTGGTCAGGGAATAATCAGCCCCAGCATTTT.

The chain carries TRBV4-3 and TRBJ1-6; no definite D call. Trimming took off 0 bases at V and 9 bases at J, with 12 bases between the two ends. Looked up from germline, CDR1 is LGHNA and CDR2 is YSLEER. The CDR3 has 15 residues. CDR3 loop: CASSQDTPHFSPLHF. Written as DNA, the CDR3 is TGCGCCAGCAGCCAAGATACTCCCCATTTTTCACCCCTCCACTTT.

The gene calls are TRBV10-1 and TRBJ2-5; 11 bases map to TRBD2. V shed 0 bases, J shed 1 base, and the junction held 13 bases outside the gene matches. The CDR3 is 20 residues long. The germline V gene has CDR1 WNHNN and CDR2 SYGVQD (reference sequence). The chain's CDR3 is CASSESKLAGDSLFQETQYF. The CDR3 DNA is TGCGCCAGCAGTGAGTCGAAACTAGCGGGGGATAGTTTGTTCCAAGAGACCCAGTACTTC.

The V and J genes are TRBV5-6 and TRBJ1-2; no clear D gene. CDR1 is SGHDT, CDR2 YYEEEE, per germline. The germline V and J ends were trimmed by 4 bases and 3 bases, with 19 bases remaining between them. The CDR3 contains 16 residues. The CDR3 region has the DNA TGTGCCAGCAGCATCCTAGGAGCGGGCGCCGACTATGGCTACACCTTC. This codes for CASSILGAGADYGYTF.

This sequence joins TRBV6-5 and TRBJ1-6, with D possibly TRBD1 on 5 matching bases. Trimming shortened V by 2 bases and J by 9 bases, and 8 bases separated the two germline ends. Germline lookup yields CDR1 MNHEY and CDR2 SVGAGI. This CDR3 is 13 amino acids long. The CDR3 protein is CASSYRGSSPLHF. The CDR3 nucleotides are TGTGCCAGCAGTTACCGGGGGAGTTCACCCCTCCACTTT.

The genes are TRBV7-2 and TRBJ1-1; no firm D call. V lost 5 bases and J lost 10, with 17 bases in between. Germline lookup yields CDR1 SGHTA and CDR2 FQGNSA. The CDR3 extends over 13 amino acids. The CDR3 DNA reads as TGTGCCAGCAGCGCAAGCTCCGGGGTCAGAGCTTTCTTT. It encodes CASSASSGVRAFF.

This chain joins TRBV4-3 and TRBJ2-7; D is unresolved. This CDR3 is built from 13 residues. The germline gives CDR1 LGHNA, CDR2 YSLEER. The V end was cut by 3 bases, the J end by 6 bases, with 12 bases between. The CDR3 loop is CASSQTLLSEQYF. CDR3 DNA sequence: TGCGCCAGCAGCCAGACCCTTCTGTCCGAGCAGTACTTC.

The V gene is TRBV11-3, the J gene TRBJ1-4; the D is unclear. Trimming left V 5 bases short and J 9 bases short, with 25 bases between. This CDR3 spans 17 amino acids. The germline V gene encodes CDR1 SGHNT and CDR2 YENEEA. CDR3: CASSQSRVGSRRKKLFF. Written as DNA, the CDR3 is TGTGCCAGCAGCCAATCTCGGGTAGGCAGCAGAAGGAAAAAACTGTTTTTT.

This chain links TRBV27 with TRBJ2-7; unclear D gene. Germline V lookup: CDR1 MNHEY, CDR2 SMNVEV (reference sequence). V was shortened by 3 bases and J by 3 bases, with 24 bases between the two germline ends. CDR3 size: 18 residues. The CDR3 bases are TGTGCCAGCAGTTTGGGCCCCCCTCAAGGTGAACCAGGCTACGAGCAGTACTTC. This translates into CASSLGPPQGEPGYEQYF.